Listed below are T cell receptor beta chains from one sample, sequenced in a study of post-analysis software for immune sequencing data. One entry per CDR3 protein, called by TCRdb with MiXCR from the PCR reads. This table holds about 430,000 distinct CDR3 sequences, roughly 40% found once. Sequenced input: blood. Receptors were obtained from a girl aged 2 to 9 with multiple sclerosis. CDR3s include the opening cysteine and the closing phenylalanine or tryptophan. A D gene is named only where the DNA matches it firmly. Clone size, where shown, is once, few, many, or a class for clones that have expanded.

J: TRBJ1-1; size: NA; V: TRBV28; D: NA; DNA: TGTGCCAGCAGTTTAGAGCAGGACACTGAAGCTTTCTTT; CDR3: CASSLEQDTEAFF
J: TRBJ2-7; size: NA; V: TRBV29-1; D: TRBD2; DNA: TGCAGCGTTGAAACTAGCGGGAAGCTTTACGAGCAGTACTTC; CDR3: CSVETSGKLYEQYF
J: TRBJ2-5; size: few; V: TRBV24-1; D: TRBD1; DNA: TGTGCCACCAGTGATCCGGGACAGGGTGAAGAGACCCAGTACTTC; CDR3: CATSDPGQGEETQYF
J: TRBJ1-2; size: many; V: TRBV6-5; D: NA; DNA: TGTGCCAGCAGTATGGGACCGAACACCGGCGGTTATGGCTACACCTTC; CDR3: CASSMGPNTGGYGYTF
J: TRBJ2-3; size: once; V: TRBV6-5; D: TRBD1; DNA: TGTGCCTGCAGTACCCCGGGACAGGGGTCAGATACGCAGTATTTT; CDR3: CACSTPGQGSDTQYF
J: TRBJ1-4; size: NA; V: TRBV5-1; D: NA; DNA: TGCGCCAGCAGCTTAGCCGACCCAGGCGTAACTAATGAAAAACTGTTTTTT; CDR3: CASSLADPGVTNEKLFF
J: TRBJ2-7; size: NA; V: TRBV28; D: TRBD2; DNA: TGTGCCAGCAGGGGAGGGACGCCTTCCTACGAGCAGTACTTC; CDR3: CASRGGTPSYEQYF
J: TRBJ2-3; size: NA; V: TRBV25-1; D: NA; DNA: TGTGCCAGCAGTATAGACTACAGCACAGATACGCAGTATTTT; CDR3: CASSIDYSTDTQYF
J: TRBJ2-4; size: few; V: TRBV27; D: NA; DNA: TGTGCCAGCAGTTCCCTAACGAGGGGGAATGCCTACGGGCAGTACTTC; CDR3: CASSSLTRGNAYGQYF
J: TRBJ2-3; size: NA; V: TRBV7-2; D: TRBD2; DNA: TGTGCCAGCAGCTCGGGGGCGGGGGGAGGAAGCACAGATACGCAGTATTTT; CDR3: CASSSGAGGGSTDTQYF
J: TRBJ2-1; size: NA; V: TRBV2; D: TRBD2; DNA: TGTGCCAGCAGTGCCCCGGGGCGGGGGACTAGCCCCTACAATGAGCAGTTCTTC; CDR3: CASSAPGRGTSPYNEQFF
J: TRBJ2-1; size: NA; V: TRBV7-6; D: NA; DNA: TGTGCCAGCAGCTTAGATTCAGTTCTATACGATGAGCAGTTCTTC; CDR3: CASSLDSVLYDEQFF
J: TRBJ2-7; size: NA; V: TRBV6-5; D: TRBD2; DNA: TGTGCCAGCAGGAGTAGCGGGAGGGCCAACGAGCAGTACTTC; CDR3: CASRSSGRANEQYF
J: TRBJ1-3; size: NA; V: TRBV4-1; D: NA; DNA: TGCGCCAGCAGCCAAGATCGGGAGATCTACTCTGGAAACACCATATATTTT; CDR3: CASSQDREIYSGNTIYF
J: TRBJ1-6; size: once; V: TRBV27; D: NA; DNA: TGTGCCAGCAGTTCCTCCCAGGGGTCCTATAATTCACCCCTCCACTTT; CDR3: CASSSSQGSYNSPLHF
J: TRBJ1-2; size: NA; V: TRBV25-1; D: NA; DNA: TGTGCCGGCAGTGAACTGGGCAACTATGGCTACACCTTC; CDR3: CAGSELGNYGYTF
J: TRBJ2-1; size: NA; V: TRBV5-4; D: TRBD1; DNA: TGTGCCAGCAGCTTGGCACCGGGACAGGCTTTGTACAATGAGCAGTTCTTC; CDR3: CASSLAPGQALYNEQFF
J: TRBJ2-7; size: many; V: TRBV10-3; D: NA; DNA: TGTGCCATCAGTGAGGGGGGCGGCCCTTCCACCTACGAGCAGTACTTC; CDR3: CAISEGGGPSTYEQYF
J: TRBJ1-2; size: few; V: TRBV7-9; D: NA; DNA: TGTGCCAGCAGCACACAGGACTATGGCTACACCTTC; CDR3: CASSTQDYGYTF
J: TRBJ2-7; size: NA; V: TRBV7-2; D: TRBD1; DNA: TGTGCCAGCAGCTTAGCGCCGGACAGGGACTACGAGCAGTACTTC; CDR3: CASSLAPDRDYEQYF
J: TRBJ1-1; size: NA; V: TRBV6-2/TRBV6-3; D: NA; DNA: TGTGCCAGCAGGATATGGGGGGGGCCGAACACTGAAGCTTTCTTT; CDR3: CASRIWGGPNTEAFF
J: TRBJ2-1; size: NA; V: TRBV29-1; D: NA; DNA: TGCAGCGCCCCGGGCAGGGGCACCTACAATGAGCAGTTCTTC; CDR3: CSAPGRGTYNEQFF
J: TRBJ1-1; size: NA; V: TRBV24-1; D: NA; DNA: TGTGCCACGCGAACCAGTGGGTACACTGAAGCTTTCTTT; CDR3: CATRTSGYTEAFF
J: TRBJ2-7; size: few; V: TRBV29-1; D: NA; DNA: TGCAGCGCCGGGGTAGGGGTTGCCTACGAGCAGTACTTC; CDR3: CSAGVGVAYEQYF
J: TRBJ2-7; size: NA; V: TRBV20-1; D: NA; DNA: TGCAGTGCCAAGAGGTCATACGAGCAGTACTTC; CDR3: CSAKRSYEQYF
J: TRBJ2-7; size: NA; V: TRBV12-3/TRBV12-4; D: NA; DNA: TGTGCCAGCAGTCCGCAGCAAGCTTCGCCGTACGAGCAGTACTTC; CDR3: CASSPQQASPYEQYF
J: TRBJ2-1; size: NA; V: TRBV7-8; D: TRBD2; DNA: TGTGCCAGCAGCCGAGGGACTAGAGGGGTCAATGAGCAGTTCTTC; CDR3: CASSRGTRGVNEQFF
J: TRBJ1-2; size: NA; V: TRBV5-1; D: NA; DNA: TGCGCCAGCAGCCTGGAGGTCTTCCCCAACTATGGCTACACCTTC; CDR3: CASSLEVFPNYGYTF
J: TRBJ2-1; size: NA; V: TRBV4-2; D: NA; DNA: TGTGCCAGCAGCCAAGGGGGGCTAGCGGAGAGCTCCTACAATGAGCAGTTCTTC; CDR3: CASSQGGLAESSYNEQFF
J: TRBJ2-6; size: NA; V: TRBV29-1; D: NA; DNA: TGCAGCGTTGAAGTTAGAAGGCAGTCGGCTGGGGCCGACGTCCTGACTTTC; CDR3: CSVEVRRQSAGADVLTF
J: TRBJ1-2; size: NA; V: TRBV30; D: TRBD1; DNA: TGTGCCTGGAGGCCTTTCGGCGGGACAGGGAATGGCTACACCTTC; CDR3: CAWRPFGGTGNGYTF
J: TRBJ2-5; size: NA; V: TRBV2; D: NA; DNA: TGTGCCAGCAGACAGGGTAGAGAGACCCAGTACTTC; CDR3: CASRQGRETQYF
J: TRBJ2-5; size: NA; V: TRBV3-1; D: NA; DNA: TGTGCCAGCAGCCAAGGACAGCTCCAAGAGACCCAGTACTTC; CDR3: CASSQGQLQETQYF
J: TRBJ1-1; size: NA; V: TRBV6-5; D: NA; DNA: TGTGCCAGCAGTTACTCATGGAAGAACACTGAAGCTTTCTTT; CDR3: CASSYSWKNTEAFF
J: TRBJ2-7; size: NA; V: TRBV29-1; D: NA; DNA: TGCAGCGTTGAACCGGCAGGGGCCTACGAGCAGTACTTC; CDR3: CSVEPAGAYEQYF
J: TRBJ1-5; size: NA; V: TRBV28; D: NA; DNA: TGTGCCAGCAGTAGTGCTGTGAGCAATCAGCCCCAGCATTTT; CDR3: CASSSAVSNQPQHF
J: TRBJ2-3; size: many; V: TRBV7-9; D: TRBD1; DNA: TGTGCCAGCAGCTTACAGGGGGTAAGCACAGATACGCAGTATTTT; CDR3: CASSLQGVSTDTQYF
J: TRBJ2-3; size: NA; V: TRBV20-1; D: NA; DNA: TGCAGTGCTAGAGCGGGAGTTTCTCTCACAGATACGCAGTATTTT; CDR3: CSARAGVSLTDTQYF
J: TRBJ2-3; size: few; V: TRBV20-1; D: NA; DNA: TGCAGTGCTAACAACCCCGTCGAAGATACGCAGTATTTT; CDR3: CSANNPVEDTQYF
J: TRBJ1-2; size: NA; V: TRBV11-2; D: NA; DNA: TGTGCCAGCAGCCCGAGCGGCTTGGGGTTGGGCTACACCTTC; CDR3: CASSPSGLGLGYTF
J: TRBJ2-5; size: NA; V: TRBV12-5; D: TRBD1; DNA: TGTGCTAGTGCCGAAGGGACAGAAGAGACCCAGTACTTC; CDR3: CASAEGTEETQYF
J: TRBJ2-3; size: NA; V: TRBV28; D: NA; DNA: TGTGCCAGCAGCGCAGAAGACACAGATACGCAGTATTTT; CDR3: CASSAEDTDTQYF
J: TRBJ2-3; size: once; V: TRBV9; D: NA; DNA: TGTGCCAGCAGCGTAGCTGGGGTGTACACAGATACGCAGTATTTT; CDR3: CASSVAGVYTDTQYF
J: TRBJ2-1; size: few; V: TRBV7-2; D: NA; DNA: TGTGCCAGCAGCTCGACCAGGGTTTGGAGCTCCTACAATGAGCAGTTCTTC; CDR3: CASSSTRVWSSYNEQFF
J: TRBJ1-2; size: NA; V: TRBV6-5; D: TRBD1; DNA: TGTGCCAGCAGTTACTCAGGACAGGGGGTATCCTATGGCTACACCTTC; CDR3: CASSYSGQGVSYGYTF
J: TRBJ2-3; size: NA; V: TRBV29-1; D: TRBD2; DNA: TGCAGCGTTGGAGGGTGGACTAGCGGCCTAGACACAGATACGCAGTATTTT; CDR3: CSVGGWTSGLDTDTQYF
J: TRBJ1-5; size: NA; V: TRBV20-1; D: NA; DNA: TGCAGTGCAAGAGGCAGGGGAGGTTGGCAGCCCCAGCATTTT; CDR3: CSARGRGGWQPQHF
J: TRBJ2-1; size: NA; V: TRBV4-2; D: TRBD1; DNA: TGTGCCAGCAGCCAAGATAAGGGGACAGAGAACTACAATGAGCAGTTCTTC; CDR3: CASSQDKGTENYNEQFF
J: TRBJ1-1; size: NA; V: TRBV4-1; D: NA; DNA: TGCGCCAGCAGCCTATTGCCAGGGACGGTCCTAAGAGAGAACACTGAAGCTTTCTTT; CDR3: CASSLLPGTVLRENTEAFF
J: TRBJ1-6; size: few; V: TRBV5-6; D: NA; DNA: TGTACCAGCAGCTTTGGACAGTTGACAATCTGGTCACCCCTCCACTTT; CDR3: CTSSFGQLTIWSPLHF